The source of this T cell receptor beta chain is a study of blood T cell repertoires in COVID-19 (TCRdb year 2020). Looking at the study overall: Samples from collaborators originated in the United States, Italy and Spain and spanned both the acute and convalescent phases of COVID-19. The material from the prospective study consisted of cDNA or gDNA derived from T cells, B-cell-depleted T cells, or PBMCs. Subjects who had been exposed to COVID-19, were actively infected with it, or had recovered from it provided the deeply sampled blood TCRbeta repertoires that made up the dataset. Where available, HLA class I and class II types were obtained from metadata supplied by the sample provider rather than from assay-based typing. Nearly every sample came with metadata listing a de-identified subject ID, COVID-19 status, age in years and sex. The samples were drawn from the first 160 participants of the ongoing ImmuneRACE study and from some 1,300 subjects provided by 6 global collaborators. The repertoires were released in a freely available public database meant as a resource for research on the immune response to SARS-CoV-2. Study-wide conclusions, independent of this receptor: How much clinical and demographic metadata was included differed by source and by participant, and the metadata was provided uncurated.

On this clone: It has no known antigen specificity. Base qualities are not recorded, but no much larger clone differs from it by a single base.

From the cysteine up to the phenylalanine, the CDR3 has a length of 14 residues. The entry retains the CDR3 DNA only, 42 bases that are in frame from base 1. Reading the germline V gene gives CDR1 KGHDR and CDR2 SFDVKD. Germline trimming: 4 bases from V, 4 bases from J; junction bases outside gene matches: 3. TCRbeta CDR3 regions were amplified from genomic DNA using the immunoSEQ Assay, a bias-controlled multiplex PCR. Processing in the source paper ran as follows. Within the assay, amplification of reference gene primers was used to estimate how many nucleated cells each sample contained. To quantify the absolute abundance of each unique TCRbeta CDR3 rearrangement, sequence reads were collapsed and filtered. For each sample, productive Simpson clonality was calculated as the square root of Simpson's diversity index across productive rearrangements. Not all clones reach the TCRdb copy of this immuneACCESS table, which keeps in-frame sequences only. Checked studies attribute under half of the gap to unresolved V genes and leave the rest unexplained. The V and J calls and the clone size are those of that table, but D and trimming were determined from the DNA. The sample table lists 250,000 to 350,000 clones, around 85% of them with a count of one. Of the sample, 0.87% is held by the ten largest clones.

One collaborating source in Seattle enrolled patients while the patients were actively infected and followed the patients over time throughout the course of disease. Collaborating institutions collected whole blood in K2EDTA tubes following their own protocols. For TCRbeta analysis, collaborators shipped samples as frozen whole blood, isolated PBMCs, or DNA extracted from either of those sample types. The clonotype comes from a human donor with COVID-19, enrolled during active disease. The donor label of this sample is uncertain. The chain is made from TRBV24-1 and TRBJ1-5; TRBD1 matches 7 bases in the middle. Specimen: peripheral blood. The CDR3: CATSDGTENQPQHF. The DNA reads TGTGCCACCAGTGACGGGACAGAAAATCAGCCCCAGCATTTT.